The 14 T cell receptor beta chains below were found in one sample sequenced in a study of T-cell memory formation after mild COVID-19. MiXCR was run by TCRdb on the 5' RACE reads, yielding one entry per CDR3 protein. The sample contains about 250,000 distinct CDR3 sequences, 16% of which appear only once. Sequencing input: PBMCs or a T cell subset sorted from them (not recorded which). These receptors were taken from a man younger than 35 who had mild COVID-19 (a few samples of this study predate the infection). Cell type and time point are not known.

The V and J genes are TRBV19 and TRBJ1-2; weak D call: TRBD1 (5 bases). Germline V lookup: CDR1 LNHDA, CDR2 SQIVND (reference sequence). Between the trimmed V and J ends, which lost 5 bases and 0 bases, there was a span of 10 bases. CDR3 length: 14 amino acids. CDR3: CASSDGTANYGYTF. The CDR3 DNA sequence: TGTGCCAGTAGTGATGGGACGGCTAACTATGGCTACACCTTC.

This clonotype was seen a handful of times. This chain uses TRBV6-2 or TRBV6-3 with TRBJ1-3; D is uncertain. Trimming left V 9 bases short and J 0 bases short, with 12 bases between. The germline V gene has CDR1 MNHEY and CDR2 SVGEGT. The CDR3 loop spans 14 amino acids. CDR3 region: CASNSVLSGNTIYF. CDR3 nucleotide sequence: TGTGCCAGTAATTCAGTGCTCTCTGGAAACACCATATATTTT.

The chain joins TRBV20-1 to TRBJ1-2; TRBD1 is a possible D gene (5 bases). The CDR3 sequence is 14 residues long. Trimming removed 2 bases from V and 5 bases from J, with 15 bases in between. Germline V CDR1 and CDR2: DFQATT, SNEGSKA (reference sequence). CDR3 protein: CSARIPGVKYGYTF. The CDR3 nucleotides read TGCAGTGCTAGAATCCCGGGGGTGAAATATGGCTACACCTTC.

This clonotype has only a few counts. This chain links TRBV7-9 with TRBJ2-3; D is ambiguous. V was shortened by 2 bases and J by 0 bases, with 12 bases between the two germline ends. Germline CDR1 reads SEHNR; CDR2 reads FQNEAQ (reference sequence). The CDR3 is 16 amino acids. This CDR3 reads CASSLTRRQSTDTQYF. The CDR3 DNA is TGTGCCAGCAGCTTAACGCGGCGGCAGAGCACAGATACGCAGTATTTT.

V and J are TRBV7-2 and TRBJ1-1, with D uncertain. Germline loops: CDR1 SGHTA, CDR2 FQGNSA. Trimming stripped 3 bases from V and 1 base from J, with 6 bases between. CDR3 length equals 13 residues. The CDR3 loop reads CASSFPGNTEAFF. The CDR3, as DNA: TGTGCCAGCAGCTTCCCGGGGAACACTGAAGCTTTCTTT.

This clonotype was recorded a few times. This sequence joins TRBV6-6 and TRBJ2-1, with a tentative D call TRBD1 (5 bases). The germline V gene encodes CDR1 MNHNY and CDR2 SVGAGI (reference sequence). This CDR3 is built from 13 residues. Trimming took 6 bases from V and 8 from J, leaving 14 bases between them. The CDR3 sequence: CASRRTPRDEQFF. The CDR3 region has the DNA TGTGCCAGCAGACGGACACCCCGGGATGAGCAGTTCTTC.

This clonotype was observed a few times. The rearrangement joins TRBV7-2 to TRBJ2-5; TRBD2 matches 8 bases. After removal of 6 bases from V and 4 bases from J, the junction contained 13 bases not matched to a gene. CDR1 SGHTA and CDR2 FQGNSA come from the germline V gene. This CDR3 has 16 residues. CDR3 in DNA: TGTGCCAGCAGTCGCGGCGGACTAGCCGGTTTAGAGACCCAGTACTTC. Amino acid sequence: CASSRGGLAGLETQYF.

The chain combines TRBV20-1 with TRBJ2-5; the D is unclear. CDR1 and CDR2 from the germline V gene are DFQATT and SNEGSKA (reference sequence). The CDR3 runs 10 residues. V lost 7 bases to trimming and J lost 5 bases, with 8 bases between them. The CDR3 spells CSVRSETQYF. The CDR3, as DNA: TGCAGTGTCAGGTCGGAGACCCAGTACTTC.

This clonotype has a handful of counts. The chain couples TRBV6-5 to TRBJ1-6; D gene ambiguous. Trimming took off 0 bases at V and 7 bases at J, with 10 bases between the two ends. The length of the CDR3 is 15 residues. Germline V CDR1 and CDR2: MNHEY, SVGAGI. The CDR3 coding sequence is TGTGCCAGCAGTTACTCCGGGGTTTGGAATTCACCCCTCCACTTT. Amino acids: CASSYSGVWNSPLHF.

The chain is built from TRBV4-2 and TRBJ2-5, with TRBD2 identical over 8 bases. V dropped 4 bases and J dropped 3; count of bases not matched to a gene: 7. The CDR3 sequence is 15 residues long. Per the germline V gene, CDR1 is LGHNA and CDR2 is YNFKEQ. DNA for the CDR3: TGTGCCAGCAGCCCGAGCGGGGGCCTAGAAGAGACCCAGTACTTC. As protein: CASSPSGGLEETQYF.

There are many counts of this clonotype. The chain has TRBV19 and TRBJ2-7; weak D call: TRBD2 (6 bases). V lost 3 bases, J lost 2 bases, and 23 bases lay in between. CDR1 is LNHDA and CDR2 is SQIVND in the germline V gene (reference sequence). The CDR3 loop spans 18 amino acids. CDR3 coding DNA: TGTGCCAGTAGTATGTACCCGTCAGCGGCTGGAGGGACCTACGAGCAGTACTTC. It translates to CASSMYPSAAGGTYEQYF. Drawing the rest from reference TRBV19 and TRBJ2-7, the complete variable domain is DGGITQSPKYLFRKEGQNVTLSCEQNLNHDAMYWYRQDPGQGLRLIYYSQIVNDFQKGDIAEGYSVSREKKESFPLTVTSAQKNPTAFYLCASSMYPSAAGGTYEQYFGPGTRLTVT.

This clonotype appeared a few times. The J gene is TRBJ1-5, the V gene TRBV5-1, with no clear D. The V and J ends lost 4 bases and 7 bases respectively, with 18 bases between them. Looked up from germline, CDR1 is SGHRS and CDR2 is YFSETQ. CDR3 length equals 15 residues. The CDR3 region has the DNA TGCGCCAGCAGCCCTGAGGGTGGGGTAGAGCAGCCCCAGCATTTT. It codes for CASSPEGGVEQPQHF.

V usage is TRBV11-3 and J usage is TRBJ2-1, with unresolved D. Germline V lookup: CDR1 SGHNT, CDR2 YENEEA. V shed 5 bases and J shed 4 bases, with 12 bases lying between them. The CDR3 runs 14 residues. The CDR3 loop reads CASSGSGIYNEQFF. The CDR3 nucleotides read TGTGCCAGCAGCGGTTCAGGAATTTACAATGAGCAGTTCTTC.

The rearrangement links TRBV7-3 to TRBJ1-5; D call uncertain. CDR1 is SGHTA and CDR2 is FQGTGA in the germline V gene. CDR3 size: 15 residues. The V gene lost 5 bases and the J gene lost 0 bases, with 11 bases spanning the gap. The CDR3 DNA follows: TGTGCCAGCAGCGCGGGCTCGCCTAGCAATCAGCCCCAGCATTTT. Translated: CASSAGSPSNQPQHF.